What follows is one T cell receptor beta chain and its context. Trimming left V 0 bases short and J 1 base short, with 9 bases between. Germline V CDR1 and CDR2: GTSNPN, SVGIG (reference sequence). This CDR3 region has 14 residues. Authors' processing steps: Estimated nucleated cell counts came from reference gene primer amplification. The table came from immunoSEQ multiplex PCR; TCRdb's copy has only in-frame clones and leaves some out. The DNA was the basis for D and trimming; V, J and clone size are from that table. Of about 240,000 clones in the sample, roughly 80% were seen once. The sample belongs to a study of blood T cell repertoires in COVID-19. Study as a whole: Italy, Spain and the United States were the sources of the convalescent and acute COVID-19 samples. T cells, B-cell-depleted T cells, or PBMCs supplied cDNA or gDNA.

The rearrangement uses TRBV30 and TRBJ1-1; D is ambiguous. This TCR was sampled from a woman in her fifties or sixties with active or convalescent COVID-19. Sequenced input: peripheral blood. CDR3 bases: TGTGCCTGGAGTGTGCGTCACCCGAACACTGAAGCTTTCTTT. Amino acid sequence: CAWSVRHPNTEAFF.